Presented here are 13 T cell receptor beta chains from one specimen sequenced in a study of spatial heterogeneity in lung cancer (dated by TCRdb to between 2017 and 2020). Read against the paper, the sample's time point label means: sample taken at primary tumor resection. The library came from 5' RACE. Sequenced using a NextSeq 500. The public reads were quality trimmed at Q25 with fastp and then assembled into clones with MiXCR by TCRdb, keeping productive beta chains. Identical CDR3 proteins give one entry, which carries the most common genes and DNA. In all, the sample holds about 29,000 distinct CDR3 sequences, and around 7.5% of those were seen once. More than 20% of the sample rests with the top ten. Overall results and qualifications from the work: The tumor nonsynonymous mutation count correlated with the number of expanded intratumoral alpha and beta TCRs.

The antigens for these receptors are not known. The sample consisted of lung tumor tissue, taken at surgery. The source of these receptors is a male donor with early-stage non-small cell lung cancer.

The sample holds many counts of this clonotype. The chain recombines TRBV20-1 with TRBJ2-5; D is unclear. There are 14 residues in the CDR3. The V gene lost 2 bases and the J gene lost 2 bases, with 12 bases spanning the gap. The germline V gene has CDR1 DFQATT and CDR2 SNEGSKA (reference sequence). The CDR3 here is CSARLVVQQETQYF. CDR3 sequence (DNA): TGCAGTGCTAGACTAGTCGTTCAACAAGAGACCCAGTACTTC.

This clonotype was observed a few times. The chain recombines TRBV27 with TRBJ2-1, with TRBD2 matching over 11 bases. Germline CDR1 reads MNHEY; CDR2 reads SMNVEV (reference sequence). Losses at the gene ends were 3 bases for V and 6 bases for J; bases not matched to a gene: 4. The CDR3 covers 15 residues. The CDR3 DNA reads TGTGCCAGCAGTTTTTTAGCGGGGGGGCCCAATGAGCAGTTCTTC. Translating gives CASSFLAGGPNEQFF.

This clonotype was picked up many times. The chain recombines TRBV18 with TRBJ2-3; 7 positions agree with TRBD1. There are 15 residues in the CDR3. Germline CDR1 KGHSH, CDR2 LQKENI. V lost 4 bases and J lost 2; bases outside the gene matches: 6. The CDR3 sequence is CASSQRGPNTDTQYF. As DNA, the CDR3 is TGTGCCAGCTCACAGAGGGGGCCAAACACAGATACGCAGTATTTT. Drawing the rest from reference TRBV18 and TRBJ2-3, the complete variable domain is NAGVMQNPRHLVRRRGQEARLRCSPMKGHSHVYWYRQLPEEGLKFMVYLQKENIIDESGMPKERFSAEFPKEGPSILRIQQVVRGDSAAYFCASSQRGPNTDTQYFGPGTRLTVL.

V gene TRBV29-1 combines with J gene TRBJ1-4, with TRBD1 as a possible D gene (5 bases). The germline V gene has CDR1 SQVTM and CDR2 ANQGSEA. V was pared by 6 bases and J by 8 bases, with 16 bases between. This CDR3 has 13 residues. CDR3 region: CSVTGTSAEKLFF. The DNA of the CDR3 is TGCAGCGTAACCGGGACGTCGGCAGAAAAACTGTTTTTT.

The table lists this clonotype with a few counts. V is TRBV7-2 and J is TRBJ2-2; the match to TRBD1 covers 11 bases. The CDR3 runs to 18 residues. The trim removed 5 bases at V and 3 bases at J, leaving 11 bases unmatched. Germline V CDR1 and CDR2: SGHTA, FQGNSA. CDR3 loop: CASSLSPADRGHTGELFF. The CDR3 DNA is TGTGCCAGCAGCCTATCCCCCGCGGACAGGGGGCACACCGGGGAGCTGTTTTTT.

This clonotype occurred a few times. The V gene is TRBV5-6, the J gene TRBJ2-1, with D perhaps TRBD1 or TRBD2 (5 bases each). Germline V lookup: CDR1 SGHDT, CDR2 YYEEEE. This CDR3 has 14 amino acids. Trimming left V 0 bases short and J 9 bases short, with 13 bases between. This chain's CDR3 is CASSLGFGAIEQFF. CDR3 bases: TGTGCCAGCAGCTTGGGATTCGGGGCGATTGAGCAGTTCTTC. Using reference TRBV5-6 and TRBJ2-1 for the parts outside the CDR3, the full variable domain is DAGVTQSPTHLIKTRGQQVTLRCSPKSGHDTVSWYQQALGQGPQFIFQYYEEEERQRGNFPDRFSGHQFPNYSSELNVNALLLGDSALYLCASSLGFGAIEQFFGPGTRLTVL.

This clonotype was seen repeatedly, ten times or more. This chain joins TRBV29-1 and TRBJ2-2; D is uncertain. Trimming removed 4 bases at V and 0 bases at J, with 9 bases between. The CDR3 runs 14 residues. Germline CDR1 and CDR2: SQVTM and ANQGSEA. CDR3 residues: CSVVPGSNTGELFF. In DNA form, the CDR3 reads TGCAGCGTTGTACCCGGTTCGAACACCGGGGAGCTGTTTTTT.

A word on this clonotype: A much larger clone differs by one base, so this may be a read error. This chain joins TRBV19 and TRBJ1-5; D might be TRBD1 (5 bases). The V and J ends lost 6 bases and 7 bases respectively, with 13 bases between them. The CDR3 consists of 13 residues. Germline lookup yields CDR1 LNHDA and CDR2 SQIVND (reference sequence). The CDR3 coding sequence is TGTGCCAGTAGGCATTCAGGGCCCCAGCCCCAGCATTTT. It is translated as CASRHSGPQPQHF.

This clonotype has at least ten counts. The chain carries TRBV20-1 and TRBJ1-5; possibly TRBD1 for D (5 bases). V was trimmed by 1 base and J by 3 bases, leaving 10 bases between them. CDR1 and CDR2 from the germline V gene are DFQATT and SNEGSKA (reference sequence). The CDR3 totals 14 residues. For the CDR3, the DNA is TGCAGTGCTAGAGCCGGGACCTTCAATCAGCCCCAGCATTTT. Translating it yields CSARAGTFNQPQHF.

The chain joins TRBV3-1 to TRBJ2-1; D is unclear. Deletions cut 4 bases from V and 6 bases from J, with 4 bases between. The length of the CDR3 is 11 residues. Germline CDR1 reads LGHDT; CDR2 reads YNNKEL (reference sequence). This CDR3 reads CASSRSNEQFF. The CDR3 DNA sequence: TGTGCCAGCAGCCGTAGCAATGAGCAGTTCTTC.

This clonotype was observed many times. V is TRBV13 and J is TRBJ1-5, with no clear D. This CDR3 has 13 residues. The V gene lost 6 bases and the J gene lost 7 bases, with 13 bases spanning the gap. The germline gives CDR1 PRHDT, CDR2 FYEKMQ (reference sequence). Written as DNA, the CDR3 is TGTGCCAGCAGTGCTTGGGGTGGCCAGCCCCAGCATTTT. Its translation is CASSAWGGQPQHF.

This clonotype has ten or more counts. The chain couples TRBV9 to TRBJ2-5; TRBD2 agrees at 12 bases. V lost 4 bases to trimming and J lost 1 base; unmatched junction nucleotides: 2. CDR3 length: 15 residues. Germline CDR1 reads SGDLS; CDR2 reads YYNGEE. For the CDR3, the DNA is TGTGCCAGCAGCTTACTAGCGGGGGGCCAAGAGACCCAGTACTTC. Residues: CASSLLAGGQETQYF.

This clonotype came up many times. The chain recombines TRBV7-2 with TRBJ2-3; D is perhaps TRBD1 or TRBD2 (5 bases each). The CDR3 loop spans 17 amino acids. CDR1 is SGHTA and CDR2 is FQGNSA in the germline V gene. The V end lost 2 bases, the J end lost 3 bases, and 18 bases lay between the germline ends. For the CDR3, the DNA is TGTGCCAGCAGCTTAAGGCACAGTCCAGAGGGGACAGATACGCAGTATTTT. Its protein product is CASSLRHSPEGTDTQYF.